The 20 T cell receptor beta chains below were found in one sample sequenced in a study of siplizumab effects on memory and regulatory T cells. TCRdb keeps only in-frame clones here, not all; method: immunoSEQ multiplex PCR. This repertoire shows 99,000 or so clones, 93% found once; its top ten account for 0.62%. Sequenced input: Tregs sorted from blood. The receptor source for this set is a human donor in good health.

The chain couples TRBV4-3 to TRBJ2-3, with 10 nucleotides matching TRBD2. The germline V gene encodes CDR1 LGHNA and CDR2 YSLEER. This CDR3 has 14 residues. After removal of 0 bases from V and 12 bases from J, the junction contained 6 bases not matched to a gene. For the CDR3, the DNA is TGCGCCAGCAGCCAAGAGCAGCGGGAGGGAGCCCAGTATTTT. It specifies CASSQEQREGAQYF.

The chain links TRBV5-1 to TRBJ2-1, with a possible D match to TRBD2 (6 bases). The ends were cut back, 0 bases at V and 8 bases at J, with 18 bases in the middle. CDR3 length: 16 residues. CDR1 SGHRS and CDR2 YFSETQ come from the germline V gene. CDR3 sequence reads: CASSLGTGVRVDEQFF. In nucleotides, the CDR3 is TGCGCCAGCAGCTTGGGTACGGGAGTAAGAGTGGATGAGCAGTTCTTC.

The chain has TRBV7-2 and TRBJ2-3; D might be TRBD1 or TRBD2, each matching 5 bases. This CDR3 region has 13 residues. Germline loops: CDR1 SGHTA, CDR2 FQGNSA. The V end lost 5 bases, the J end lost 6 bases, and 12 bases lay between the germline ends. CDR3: CASSRDVGDTQYF. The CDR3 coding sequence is TGTGCCAGCAGCAGGGACGTCGGGGATACGCAGTATTTT.

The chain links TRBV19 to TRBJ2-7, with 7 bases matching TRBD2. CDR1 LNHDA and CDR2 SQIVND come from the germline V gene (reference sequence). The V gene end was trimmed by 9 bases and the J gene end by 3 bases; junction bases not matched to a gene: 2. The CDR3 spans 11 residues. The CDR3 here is CASSGGYEQYF. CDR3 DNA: TGTGCCAGCTCGGGGGGCTACGAGCAGTACTTC.

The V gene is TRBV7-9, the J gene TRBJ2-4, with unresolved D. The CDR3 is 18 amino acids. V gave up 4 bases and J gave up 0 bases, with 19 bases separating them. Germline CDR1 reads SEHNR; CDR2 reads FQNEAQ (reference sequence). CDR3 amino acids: CASSYPTDGFQAKNIQYF. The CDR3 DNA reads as TGTGCCAGCAGCTACCCCACGGACGGATTTCAAGCCAAAAACATTCAGTACTTC.

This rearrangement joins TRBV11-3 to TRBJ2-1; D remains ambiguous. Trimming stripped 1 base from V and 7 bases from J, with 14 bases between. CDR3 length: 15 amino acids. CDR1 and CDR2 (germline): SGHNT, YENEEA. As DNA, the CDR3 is TGTGCCAGCAGCTTAGGCGGAGCTTTCGATAATGAGCAGTTCTTC. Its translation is CASSLGGAFDNEQFF.

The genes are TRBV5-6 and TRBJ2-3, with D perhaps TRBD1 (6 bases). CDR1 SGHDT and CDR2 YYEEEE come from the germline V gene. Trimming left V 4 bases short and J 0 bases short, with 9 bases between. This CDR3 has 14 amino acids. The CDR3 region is CASSVRGSTDTQYF. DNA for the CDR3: TGTGCCAGCAGCGTCAGGGGAAGCACAGATACGCAGTATTTT. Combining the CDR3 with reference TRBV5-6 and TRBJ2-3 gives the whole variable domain DAGVTQSPTHLIKTRGQQVTLRCSPKSGHDTVSWYQQALGQGPQFIFQYYEEEERQRGNFPDRFSGHQFPNYSSELNVNALLLGDSALYLCASSVRGSTDTQYFGPGTRLTVL.

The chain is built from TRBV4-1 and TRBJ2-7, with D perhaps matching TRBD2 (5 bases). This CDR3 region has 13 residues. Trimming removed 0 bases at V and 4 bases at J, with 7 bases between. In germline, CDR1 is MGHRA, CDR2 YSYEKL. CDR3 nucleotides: TGCGCCAGCAGCCAAGAAGGCGGGTACGAGCAGTACTTC. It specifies CASSQEGGYEQYF.

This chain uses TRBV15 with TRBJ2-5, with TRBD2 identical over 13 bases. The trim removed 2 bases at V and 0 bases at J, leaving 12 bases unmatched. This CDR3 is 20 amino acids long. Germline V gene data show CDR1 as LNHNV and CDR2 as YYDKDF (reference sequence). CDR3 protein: CATSRKRLAGGPRYQETQYF. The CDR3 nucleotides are TGTGCCACCAGCAGAAAGCGACTAGCGGGAGGCCCCCGGTACCAAGAGACCCAGTACTTC.

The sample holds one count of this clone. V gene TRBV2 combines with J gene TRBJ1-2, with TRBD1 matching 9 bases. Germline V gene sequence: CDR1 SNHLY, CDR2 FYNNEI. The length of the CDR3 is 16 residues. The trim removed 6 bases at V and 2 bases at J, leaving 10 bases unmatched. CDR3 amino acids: CASRARTGASNYGYTF. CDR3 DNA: TGTGCCAGCAGAGCTCGGACAGGGGCTTCCAACTATGGCTACACCTTC.

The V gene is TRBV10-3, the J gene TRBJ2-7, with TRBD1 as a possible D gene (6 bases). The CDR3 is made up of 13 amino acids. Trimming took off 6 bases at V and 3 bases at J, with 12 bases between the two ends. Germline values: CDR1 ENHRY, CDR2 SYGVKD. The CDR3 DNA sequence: TGTGCCATCAGCCCGACGACAGGCTACGAGCAGTACTTC. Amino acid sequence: CAISPTTGYEQYF.

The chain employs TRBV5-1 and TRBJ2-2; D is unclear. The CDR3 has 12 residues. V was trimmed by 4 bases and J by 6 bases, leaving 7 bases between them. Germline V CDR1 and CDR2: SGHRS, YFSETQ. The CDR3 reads CASSRVAGELFF. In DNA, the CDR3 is TGCGCCAGCAGCCGCGTGGCCGGGGAGCTGTTTTTT. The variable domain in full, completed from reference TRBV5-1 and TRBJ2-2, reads KAGVTQTPRYLIKTRGQQVTLSCSPISGHRSVSWYQQTPGQGLQFLFEYFSETQRNKGNFPGRFSGRQFSNSRSEMNVSTLELGDSALYLCASSRVAGELFFGEGSRLTVL.

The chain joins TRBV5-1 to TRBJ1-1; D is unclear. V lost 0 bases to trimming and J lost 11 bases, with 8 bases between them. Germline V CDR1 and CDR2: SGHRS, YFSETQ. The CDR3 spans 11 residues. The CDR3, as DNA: TGCGCCAGCAGCTTGGGAGGGCCGGCTTTCTTT. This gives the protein CASSLGGPAFF. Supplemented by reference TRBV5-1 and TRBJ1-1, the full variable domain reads KAGVTQTPRYLIKTRGQQVTLSCSPISGHRSVSWYQQTPGQGLQFLFEYFSETQRNKGNFPGRFSGRQFSNSRSEMNVSTLELGDSALYLCASSLGGPAFFGQGTRLTVV.

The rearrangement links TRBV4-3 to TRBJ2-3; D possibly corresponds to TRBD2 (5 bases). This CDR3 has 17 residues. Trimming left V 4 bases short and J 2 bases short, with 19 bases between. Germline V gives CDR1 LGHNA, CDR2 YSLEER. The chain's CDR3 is CASSPGKWRLHTDTQYF. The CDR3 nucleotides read TGCGCCAGCAGCCCCGGAAAATGGAGGCTACACACAGATACGCAGTATTTT.

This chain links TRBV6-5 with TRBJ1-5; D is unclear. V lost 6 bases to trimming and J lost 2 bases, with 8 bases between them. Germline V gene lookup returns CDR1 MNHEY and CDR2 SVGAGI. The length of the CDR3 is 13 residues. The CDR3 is CASSRSGNQPQHF. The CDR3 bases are TGTGCCAGCAGCCGTTCTGGCAATCAGCCCCAGCATTTT.

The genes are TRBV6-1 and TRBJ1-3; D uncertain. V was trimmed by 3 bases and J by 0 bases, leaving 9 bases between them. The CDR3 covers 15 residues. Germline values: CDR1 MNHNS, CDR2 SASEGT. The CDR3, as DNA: TGTGCCAGCAGTGACGTAGGGATCTCTGGAAACACCATATATTTT. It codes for CASSDVGISGNTIYF.

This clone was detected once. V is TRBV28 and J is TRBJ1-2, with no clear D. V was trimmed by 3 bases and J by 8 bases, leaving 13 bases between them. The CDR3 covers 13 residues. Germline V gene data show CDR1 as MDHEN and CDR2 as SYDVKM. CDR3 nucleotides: TGTGCCAGCAGTTTGTCTGCCCTCGTCGGCTACACCTTC. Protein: CASSLSALVGYTF.

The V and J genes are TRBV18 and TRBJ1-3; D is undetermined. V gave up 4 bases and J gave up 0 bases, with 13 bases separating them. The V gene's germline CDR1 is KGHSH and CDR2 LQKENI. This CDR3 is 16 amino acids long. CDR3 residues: CASSLGKADSGNTIYF. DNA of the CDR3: TGTGCCAGCTCACTTGGAAAGGCGGACTCTGGAAACACCATATATTTT.

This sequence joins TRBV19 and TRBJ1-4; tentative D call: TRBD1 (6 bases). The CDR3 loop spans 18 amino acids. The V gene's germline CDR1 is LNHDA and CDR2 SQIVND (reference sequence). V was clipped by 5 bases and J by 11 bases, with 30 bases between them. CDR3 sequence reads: CASSSNPGHSSLDGKLFF. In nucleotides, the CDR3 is TGTGCCAGTAGTTCTAATCCGGGACACAGCTCCTTGGATGGTAAACTGTTTTTT.

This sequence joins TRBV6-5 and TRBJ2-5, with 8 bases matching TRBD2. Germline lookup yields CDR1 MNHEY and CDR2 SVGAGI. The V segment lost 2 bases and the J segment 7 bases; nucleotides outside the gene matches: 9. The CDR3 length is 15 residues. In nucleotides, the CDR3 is TGTGCCAGCAGTTACAGCGGTAGCGGGGCGCGGACCCAGTACTTC. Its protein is CASSYSGSGARTQYF.